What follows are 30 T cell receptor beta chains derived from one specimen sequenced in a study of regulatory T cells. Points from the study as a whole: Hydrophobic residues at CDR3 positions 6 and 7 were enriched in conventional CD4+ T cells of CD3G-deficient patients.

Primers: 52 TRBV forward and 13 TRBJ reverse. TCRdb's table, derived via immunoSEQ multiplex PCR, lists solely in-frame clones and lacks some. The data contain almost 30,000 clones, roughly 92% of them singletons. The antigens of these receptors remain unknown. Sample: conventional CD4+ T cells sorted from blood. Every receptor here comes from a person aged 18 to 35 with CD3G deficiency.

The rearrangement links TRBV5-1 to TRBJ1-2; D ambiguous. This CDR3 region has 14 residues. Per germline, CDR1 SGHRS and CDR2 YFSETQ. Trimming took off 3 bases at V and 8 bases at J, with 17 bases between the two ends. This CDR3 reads CASSSGEDGFGYTF. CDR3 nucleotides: TGCGCCAGCAGCTCCGGGGAAGATGGTTTCGGCTACACCTTC.

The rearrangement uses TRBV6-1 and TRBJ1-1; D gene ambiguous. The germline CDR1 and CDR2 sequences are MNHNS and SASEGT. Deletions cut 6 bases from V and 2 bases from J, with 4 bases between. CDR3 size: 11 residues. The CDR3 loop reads CASRFNTEAFF. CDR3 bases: TGTGCCAGCAGGTTTAACACTGAAGCTTTCTTT.

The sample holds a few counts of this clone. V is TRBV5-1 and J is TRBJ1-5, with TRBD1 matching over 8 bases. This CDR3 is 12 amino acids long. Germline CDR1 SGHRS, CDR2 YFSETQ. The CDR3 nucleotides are TGCTCAGGGGGCACGAACAATCAGCCCCAGCATTTT. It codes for CSGGTNNQPQHF. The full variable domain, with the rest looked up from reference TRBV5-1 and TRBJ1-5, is KAGVTQTPRYLIKTRGQQVTLSCSPISGHRSVSWYQQTPGQGLQFLFEYFSETQRNKGNFPGRFSGRQFSNSRSEMNVSTLELGDSALYLCSGGTNNQPQHFGDGTRLSIL.

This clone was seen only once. The CDR3 sequence is CASSYSYRGETQYF. The DNA for the CDR3 is TGTGCCAGCAGTTATTCCTACAGGGGAGAGACCCAGTACTTC. V gene TRBV6-5 combines with J gene TRBJ2-5, with TRBD1 matching 7 bases. The CDR3 length is 14 residues. Germline V gene lookup returns CDR1 MNHEY and CDR2 SVGAGI. J lost 4 bases, V lost 3 bases, and 5 bases had no gene match.

The CDR3 region is CASSLEGAGPQHF. Written as DNA, the CDR3 is TGTGCCAGCAGCTTAGAGGGGGCAGGGCCCCAGCATTTT. This sequence joins TRBV7-9 and TRBJ1-5; 7 bases line up with TRBD1. The CDR3 extends over 13 amino acids. Germline trimming cut 1 base from V and 9 bases from J; bases unmatched to any gene: 3. The V gene's germline CDR1 is SEHNR and CDR2 FQNEAQ (reference sequence).

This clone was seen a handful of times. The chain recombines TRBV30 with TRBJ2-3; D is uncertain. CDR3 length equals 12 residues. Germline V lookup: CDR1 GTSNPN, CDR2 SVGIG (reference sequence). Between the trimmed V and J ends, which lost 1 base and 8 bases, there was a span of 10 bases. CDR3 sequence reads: CAWSDGYRTQYF. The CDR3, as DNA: TGTGCCTGGAGTGACGGGTATCGTACGCAGTATTTT.

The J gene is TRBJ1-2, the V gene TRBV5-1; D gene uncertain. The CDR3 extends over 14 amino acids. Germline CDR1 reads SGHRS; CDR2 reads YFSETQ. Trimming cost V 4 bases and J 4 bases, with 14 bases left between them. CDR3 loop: CASSLEPSSYGYTF. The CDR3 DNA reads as TGCGCCAGCAGCCTGGAGCCTTCCAGCTATGGCTACACCTTC.

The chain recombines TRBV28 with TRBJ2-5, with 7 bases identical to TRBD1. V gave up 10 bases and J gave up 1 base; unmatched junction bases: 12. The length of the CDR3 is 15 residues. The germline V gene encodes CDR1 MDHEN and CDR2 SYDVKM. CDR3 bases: TGTGCCACCCACCCTATTGGGACAGCCCAAGAGACCCAGTACTTC. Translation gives CATHPIGTAQETQYF.

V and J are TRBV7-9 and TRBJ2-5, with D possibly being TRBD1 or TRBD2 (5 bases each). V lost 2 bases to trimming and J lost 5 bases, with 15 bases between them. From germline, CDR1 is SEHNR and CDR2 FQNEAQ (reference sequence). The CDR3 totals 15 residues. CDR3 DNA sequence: TGTGCCAGCAGCTTATCGGGACCACTAGGGGAGACCCAGTACTTC. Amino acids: CASSLSGPLGETQYF.

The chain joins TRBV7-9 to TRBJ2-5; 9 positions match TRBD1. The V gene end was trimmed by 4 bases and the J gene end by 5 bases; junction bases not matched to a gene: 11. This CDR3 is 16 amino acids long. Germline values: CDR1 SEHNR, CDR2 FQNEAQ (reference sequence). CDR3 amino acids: CASSSVRTGAVETQYF. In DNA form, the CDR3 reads TGTGCCAGCAGCTCGGTTCGGACAGGGGCGGTCGAGACCCAGTACTTC.

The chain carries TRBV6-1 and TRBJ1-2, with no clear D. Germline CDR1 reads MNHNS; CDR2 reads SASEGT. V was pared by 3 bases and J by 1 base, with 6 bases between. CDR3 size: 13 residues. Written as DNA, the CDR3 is TGTGCCAGCAGTGAGAGCAGTAACTATGGCTACACCTTC. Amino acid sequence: CASSESSNYGYTF.

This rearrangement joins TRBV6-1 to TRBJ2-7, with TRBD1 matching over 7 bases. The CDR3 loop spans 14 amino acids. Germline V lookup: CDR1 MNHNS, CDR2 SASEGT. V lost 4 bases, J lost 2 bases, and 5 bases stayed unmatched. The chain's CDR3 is CASSGSGTAYEQYF. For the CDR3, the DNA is TGTGCCAGCAGTGGATCCGGGACAGCCTACGAGCAGTACTTC.

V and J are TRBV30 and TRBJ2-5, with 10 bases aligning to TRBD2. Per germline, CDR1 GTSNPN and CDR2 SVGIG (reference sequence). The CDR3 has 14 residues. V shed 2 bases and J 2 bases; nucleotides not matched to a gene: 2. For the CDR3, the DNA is TGTGCCTGGAGTAGGGGACTAGCGCAAGAGACCCAGTACTTC. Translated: CAWSRGLAQETQYF.

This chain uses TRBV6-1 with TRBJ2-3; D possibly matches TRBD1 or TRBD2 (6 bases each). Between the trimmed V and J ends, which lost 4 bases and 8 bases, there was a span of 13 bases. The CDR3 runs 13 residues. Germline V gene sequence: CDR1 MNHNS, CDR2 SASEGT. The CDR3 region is CASSANEGGTQYF. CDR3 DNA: TGTGCCAGCAGTGCCAACGAGGGGGGTACGCAGTATTTT.

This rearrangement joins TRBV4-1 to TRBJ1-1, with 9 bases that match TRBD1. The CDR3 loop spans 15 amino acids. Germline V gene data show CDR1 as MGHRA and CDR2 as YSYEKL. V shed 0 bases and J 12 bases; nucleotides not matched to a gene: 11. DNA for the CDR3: TGCGCCAGCAGCCAAGAAAAGACAGGGGGGCGAGGATCTTTCTTT. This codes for CASSQEKTGGRGSFF.

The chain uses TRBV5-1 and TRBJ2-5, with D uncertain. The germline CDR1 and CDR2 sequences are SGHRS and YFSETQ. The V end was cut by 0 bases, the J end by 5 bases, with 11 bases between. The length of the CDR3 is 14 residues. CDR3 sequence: CASSLGPSRETQYF. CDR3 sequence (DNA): TGCGCCAGCAGCTTGGGCCCATCTAGGGAGACCCAGTACTTC.

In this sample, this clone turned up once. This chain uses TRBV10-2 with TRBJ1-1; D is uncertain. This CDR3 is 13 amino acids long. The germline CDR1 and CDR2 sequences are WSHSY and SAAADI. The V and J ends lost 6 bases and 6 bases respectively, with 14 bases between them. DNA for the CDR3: TGCGCCAGCAGAGGCATCCAGACCGCTGAAGCTTTCTTT. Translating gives CASRGIQTAEAFF.

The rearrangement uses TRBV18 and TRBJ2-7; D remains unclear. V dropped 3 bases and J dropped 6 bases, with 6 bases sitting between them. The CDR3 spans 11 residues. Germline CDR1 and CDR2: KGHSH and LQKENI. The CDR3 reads CASSPGFEQYF. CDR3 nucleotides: TGTGCCAGCTCACCGGGGTTCGAGCAGTACTTC.

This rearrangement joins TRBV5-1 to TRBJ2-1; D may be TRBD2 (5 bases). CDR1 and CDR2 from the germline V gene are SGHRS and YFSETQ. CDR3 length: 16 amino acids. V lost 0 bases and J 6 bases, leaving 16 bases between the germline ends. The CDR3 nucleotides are TGCGCCAGCAGCTTGGCCGAGCGGAGCCCGGCCAATGAGCAGTTCTTC. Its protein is CASSLAERSPANEQFF.

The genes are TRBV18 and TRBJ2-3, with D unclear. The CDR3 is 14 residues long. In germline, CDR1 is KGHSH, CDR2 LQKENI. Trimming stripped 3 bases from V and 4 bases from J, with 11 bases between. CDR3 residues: CASSPSRMADTQYF. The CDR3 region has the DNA TGTGCCAGCTCACCCTCCAGGATGGCAGATACGCAGTATTTT.

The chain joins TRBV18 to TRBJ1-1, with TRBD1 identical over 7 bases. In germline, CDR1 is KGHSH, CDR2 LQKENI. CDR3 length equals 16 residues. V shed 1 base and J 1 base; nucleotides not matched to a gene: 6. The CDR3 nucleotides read TGTGCCAGCTCACCACTACCGGGACAGAAGAACACTGAAGCTTTCTTT. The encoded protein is CASSPLPGQKNTEAFF.

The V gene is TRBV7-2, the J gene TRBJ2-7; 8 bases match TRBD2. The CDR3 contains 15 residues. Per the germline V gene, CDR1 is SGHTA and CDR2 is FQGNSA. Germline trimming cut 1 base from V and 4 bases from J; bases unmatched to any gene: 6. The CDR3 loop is CASSLGSGVVYEQYF. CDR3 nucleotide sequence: TGTGCCAGCAGCTTAGGTAGCGGGGTGGTATACGAGCAGTACTTC. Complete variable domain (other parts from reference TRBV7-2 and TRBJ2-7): GAGVSQSPSNKVTEKGKDVELRCDPISGHTALYWYRQSLGQGLEFLIYFQGNSAPDKSGLPSDRFSAERTGGSVSTLTIQRTQQEDSAVYLCASSLGSGVVYEQYFGPGTRLTVT.

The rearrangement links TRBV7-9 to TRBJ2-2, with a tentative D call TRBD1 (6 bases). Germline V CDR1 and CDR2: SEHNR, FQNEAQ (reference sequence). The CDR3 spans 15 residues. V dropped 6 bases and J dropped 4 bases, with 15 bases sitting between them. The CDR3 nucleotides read TGTGCCAGCAGTTCCCAGGGGTTAGGCACCGGGGAGCTGTTTTTT. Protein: CASSSQGLGTGELFF. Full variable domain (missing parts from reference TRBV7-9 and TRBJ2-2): DTGVSQNPRHKITKRGQNVTFRCDPISEHNRLYWYRQTLGQGPEFLTYFQNEAQLEKSRLLSDRFSAERPKGSFSTLEIQRTEQGDSAMYLCASSSQGLGTGELFFGEGSRLTVL.

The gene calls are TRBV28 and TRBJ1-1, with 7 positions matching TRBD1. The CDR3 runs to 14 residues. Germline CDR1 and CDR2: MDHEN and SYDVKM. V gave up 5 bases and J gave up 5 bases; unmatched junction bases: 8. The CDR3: CASSPGGTRTEAFF. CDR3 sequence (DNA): TGTGCCAGCAGTCCAGGGGGGACGCGAACTGAAGCTTTCTTT.

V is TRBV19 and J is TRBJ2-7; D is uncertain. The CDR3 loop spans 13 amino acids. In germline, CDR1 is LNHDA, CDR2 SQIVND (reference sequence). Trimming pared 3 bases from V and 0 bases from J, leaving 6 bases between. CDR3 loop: CASSIRYSYEQYF. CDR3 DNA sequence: TGTGCCAGTAGTATCCGCTACTCCTACGAGCAGTACTTC. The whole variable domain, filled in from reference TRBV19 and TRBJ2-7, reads DGGITQSPKYLFRKEGQNVTLSCEQNLNHDAMYWYRQDPGQGLRLIYYSQIVNDFQKGDIAEGYSVSREKKESFPLTVTSAQKNPTAFYLCASSIRYSYEQYFGPGTRLTVT.

The CDR3 region is CASSSAGDTEAFF. The CDR3 nucleotides read TGTGCCAGCTCAAGCGCCGGGGACACTGAAGCTTTCTTT. The chain is built from TRBV18 and TRBJ1-1; D is unclear. The CDR3 is 13 amino acids. Germline lookup yields CDR1 KGHSH and CDR2 LQKENI. V was clipped by 5 bases and J by 3 bases, with 10 bases between them.

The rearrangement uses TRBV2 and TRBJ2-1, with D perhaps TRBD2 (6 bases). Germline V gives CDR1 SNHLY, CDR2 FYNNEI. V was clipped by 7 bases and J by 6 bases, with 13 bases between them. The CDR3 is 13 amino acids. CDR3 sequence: CASTRTTFNEQFF. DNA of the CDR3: TGTGCCAGCACCCGGACTACCTTCAATGAGCAGTTCTTC. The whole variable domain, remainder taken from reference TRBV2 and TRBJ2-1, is EPEVTQTPSHQVTQMGQEVILRCVPISNHLYFYWYRQILGQKVEFLVSFYNNEISEKSEIFDDQFSVERPDGSNFTLKIRSTKLEDSAMYFCASTRTTFNEQFFGPGTRLTVL.

The CDR3 nucleotides read TGTGCCAGCAGCACCGGGACTGCCGGAGAGACCCAGTACTTC. Amino acid sequence: CASSTGTAGETQYF. This sequence joins TRBV11-2 and TRBJ2-5; possible D gene TRBD2, 6 bases. Germline V gene lookup returns CDR1 SGHAT and CDR2 FQNNGV. The CDR3 spans 14 residues. The V end was cut by 5 bases, the J end by 4 bases, with 14 bases between. Full variable domain (rest looked up from reference TRBV11-2 and TRBJ2-5): EAGVAQSPRYKIIEKRQSVAFWCNPISGHATLYWYQQILGQGPKLLIQFQNNGVVDDSQLPKDRFSAERLKGVDSTLKIQPAKLEDSAVYLCASSTGTAGETQYFGPGTRLLVL.

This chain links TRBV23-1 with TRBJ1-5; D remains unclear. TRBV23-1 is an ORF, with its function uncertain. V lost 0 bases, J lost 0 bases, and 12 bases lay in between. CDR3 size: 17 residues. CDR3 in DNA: TGCGCCAGCAGTCAATCCCCCGGGGATTATAGCAATCAGCCCCAGCATTTT. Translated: CASSQSPGDYSNQPQHF.

The CDR3 bases are TGTGCCAGCAGTGCTCGACTAGCGGGAGCCTACGAGCAGTACTTC. It yields the protein CASSARLAGAYEQYF. V usage is TRBV6-1 and J usage is TRBJ2-7; TRBD2 agrees at 12 bases. CDR1 is MNHNS and CDR2 is SASEGT in the germline V gene. V gave up 4 bases and J gave up 2 bases; unmatched junction bases: 3. The CDR3 consists of 15 residues.